This TCR beta chain appears in the sequencing data of a study of blood T cell repertoires in COVID-19. Sequencing was performed with immunoSEQ multiplex PCR; in TCRdb, only in-frame clones are kept and a portion is missing. The sample has roughly 56,000 clones, 85% seen once. With V trimmed by 5 bases and J by 0 bases, 6 bases remained unmatched. The CDR3 runs 16 residues. Germline CDR1 is LNHDA and CDR2 is SQIVND (reference sequence). The sequence was obtained from a human donor in a cohort sampled during active COVID-19. This rearrangement joins TRBV19 to TRBJ2-3; 9 bases are a match to TRBD1. What was sequenced was peripheral blood. The CDR3 sequence is CASSVTGGTSTDTQYF. The CDR3 DNA reads TGTGCCAGTAGTGTGACAGGGGGGACGAGCACAGATACGCAGTATTTT.